These 24 T cell receptor beta chains came from one sample sequenced in a study of T-cell memory formation after mild COVID-19. TCRdb re-analysed the 5' RACE reads in MiXCR, keeping a single row per CDR3 protein. The sample holds 470,000 or so distinct CDR3 sequences, roughly 18% seen once. Sequencing was performed on PBMCs or a T cell subset sorted from them (not recorded which). These receptors originate from an adult woman who had mild COVID-19 (a few samples of this study predate the infection). Cell type and time point are not known.

The chain uses TRBV11-2 and TRBJ1-2, with unresolved D. Germline CDR1 is SGHAT and CDR2 is FQNNGV. This CDR3 contains 13 residues. With 5 bases removed from V and 8 bases from J, the gap between germline ends came to 15 bases. CDR3 in DNA: TGTGCCAGCAGCAACCGGGCACCAAGGGGCTACACCTTC. Protein: CASSNRAPRGYTF.

This clonotype was picked up many times. The chain links TRBV11-2 to TRBJ2-7; TRBD1 aligns across 9 bases. The CDR3 covers 16 residues. Trimming cost V 1 base and J 3 bases; bases outside gene matches: 7. The germline CDR1 and CDR2 sequences are SGHAT and FQNNGV. CDR3 nucleotide sequence: TGTGCCAGCAGCTTAGGGCGGGACAGGGCCCACTACGAGCAGTACTTC. It is translated as CASSLGRDRAHYEQYF.

The chain employs TRBV7-9 and TRBJ2-3, with 8 nucleotides matching TRBD2. The CDR3 has 14 amino acids. The V gene end was trimmed by 5 bases and the J gene end by 6 bases; junction bases not matched to a gene: 7. Germline V gives CDR1 SEHNR, CDR2 FQNEAQ (reference sequence). CDR3 bases: TGTGCCAGCAGCGCCCGGACTAGCTCCGATACGCAGTATTTT. Residues: CASSARTSSDTQYF.

This clonotype was recorded many times. V usage is TRBV7-2 and J usage is TRBJ2-2; 8 bases line up with TRBD2. Per the germline V gene, CDR1 is SGHTA and CDR2 is FQGNSA. The CDR3 extends over 15 amino acids. The J segment lost 0 bases and the V segment lost 3 bases, leaving 0 bases of the junction unmatched. The DNA of the CDR3 is TGTGCCAGCAGCTTGGGACTAGCGAACACCGGGGAGCTGTTTTTT. Translating it yields CASSLGLANTGELFF. The full variable domain, with the rest looked up from reference TRBV7-2 and TRBJ2-2, is GAGVSQSPSNKVTEKGKDVELRCDPISGHTALYWYRQSLGQGLEFLIYFQGNSAPDKSGLPSDRFSAERTGGSVSTLTIQRTQQEDSAVYLCASSLGLANTGELFFGEGSRLTVL.

The chain carries TRBV6-5 and TRBJ1-4; 7 bases line up with TRBD1. This CDR3 comprises 15 residues. Trimming at V came to 1 base and at J to 3 bases, leaving 2 bases not matched to a gene. Germline V gene sequence: CDR1 MNHEY, CDR2 SVGAGI. The CDR3 DNA sequence: TGTGCCAGCAGTTACTTTGGACAGGCTAATGAAAAACTGTTTTTT. The encoded protein is CASSYFGQANEKLFF.

This clonotype was counted between two and nine times. The V call is TRBV20-1, the J call TRBJ1-1, with 7 positions matching TRBD1. CDR1 is DFQATT and CDR2 is SNEGSKA in the germline V gene (reference sequence). V dropped 5 bases and J dropped 0; count of bases not matched to a gene: 12. This CDR3 is 16 amino acids long. The CDR3 DNA reads TGCAGTGCTTCAACTCGCCCGGGACAGATGAACACTGAAGCTTTCTTT. Protein: CSASTRPGQMNTEAFF.

This clonotype was picked up many times. The rearrangement uses TRBV12-5 and TRBJ2-1, with D tentatively TRBD1 or TRBD2 (5 bases each). With 0 bases removed from V and 8 bases from J, the gap between germline ends came to 14 bases. The CDR3 has 15 residues. CDR1 LGHNT and CDR2 FRNRAP come from the germline V gene. CDR3 coding DNA: TGTGCTAGTGGTTTGGTACCGGGGCCGCCCCATGAGCAGTTCTTC. Amino acids: CASGLVPGPPHEQFF. Based on the CDR3 plus reference TRBV12-5 and TRBJ2-1, the full variable domain is DARVTQTPRHKVTEMGQEVTMRCQPILGHNTVFWYRQTMMQGLELLAYFRNRAPLDDSGMPKDRFSAEMPDATLATLKIQPSEPRDSAVYFCASGLVPGPPHEQFFGPGTRLTVL.

Only a few counts were recorded for this clonotype. The chain has TRBV2 and TRBJ1-5, with D tentatively TRBD1 (5 bases). Germline-derived CDR1 and CDR2 are SNHLY and FYNNEI. V lost 7 bases, J lost 4 bases, and 11 bases lay in between. The CDR3 is made up of 13 amino acids. The CDR3 DNA reads TGTGCCAGCACCATAGACAGAAATCAGCCCCAGCATTTT. This codes for CASTIDRNQPQHF.

V and J are TRBV7-8 and TRBJ2-7, with D unresolved. In germline, CDR1 is SGHVS, CDR2 FQNEAQ. The V end lost 6 bases, the J end lost 1 base, and 19 bases lay between the germline ends. The CDR3 extends over 16 amino acids. CDR3 region: CASRPRGGAGSYEQYF. The DNA for the CDR3 is TGTGCCAGCAGACCAAGAGGTGGAGCCGGATCCTACGAGCAGTACTTC.

Many counts were recorded for this clonotype. The V call is TRBV7-8, the J call TRBJ2-7; D unresolved. The V end was cut by 1 base, the J end by 0 bases, with 7 bases between. The CDR3 sequence is 14 residues long. Germline V CDR1 and CDR2: SGHVS, FQNEAQ. The CDR3 here is CASSLGGPSYEQYF. The CDR3 coding sequence is TGTGCCAGCAGCTTAGGGGGTCCCTCCTACGAGCAGTACTTC.

This clonotype has just a few counts. The V call is TRBV20-1, the J call TRBJ2-3, with a weak D call TRBD1 (6 bases). The ends were cut back, 4 bases at V and 4 bases at J, with 15 bases in the middle. The CDR3 is 14 amino acids. CDR1 is DFQATT and CDR2 is SNEGSKA in the germline V gene (reference sequence). Here the CDR3 reads CSATRTAWADTQYF. CDR3 DNA: TGCAGTGCTACCCGGACAGCCTGGGCAGATACGCAGTATTTT.

The rearrangement joins TRBV24-1 to TRBJ2-1; no reliable D call. This CDR3 spans 13 amino acids. The germline V and J ends were trimmed by 2 bases and 9 bases, with 10 bases remaining between them. Looked up from germline, CDR1 is KGHDR and CDR2 is SFDVKD. CDR3 loop: CATSDSGGAEQFF. DNA for the CDR3: TGTGCCACCAGTGATTCGGGTGGAGCTGAGCAGTTCTTC.

V and J are TRBV20-1 and TRBJ1-6, with a possible D match to TRBD1 (6 bases). Trimming pared 6 bases from V and 3 bases from J, leaving 18 bases between. This CDR3 is built from 16 residues. Germline values: CDR1 DFQATT, CDR2 SNEGSKA (reference sequence). CDR3 region: CSAKMDSYFYNSPLHF. In nucleotides, the CDR3 is TGCAGTGCCAAAATGGACAGTTATTTCTATAATTCACCCCTCCACTTT.

The V call is TRBV6-1, the J call TRBJ1-5; D is unclear. Trimming took 6 bases from V and 11 from J, leaving 17 bases between them. The germline gives CDR1 MNHNS, CDR2 SASEGT. The CDR3 loop spans 13 amino acids. The CDR3 loop is CASSLLHSRSQHF. The DNA of the CDR3 is TGTGCCAGCAGCCTGCTCCATAGCAGGTCCCAGCATTTT.

This clonotype was counted at least ten times. V is TRBV20-1 and J is TRBJ1-2, with D tentatively TRBD1 (6 bases). Germline values: CDR1 DFQATT, CDR2 SNEGSKA (reference sequence). Trimming cost V 6 bases and J 6 bases, with 14 bases left between them. The CDR3 sequence is 12 residues long. In nucleotides, the CDR3 is TGCAGTGCCCCAACAGGGACTGATGGCTACACCTTC. Its translation: CSAPTGTDGYTF.

This chain connects TRBV12-3 or TRBV12-4 to TRBJ2-2; D may be TRBD1 (6 bases). The CDR3 totals 15 residues. V lost 8 bases and J lost 1, with 14 bases in between. The CDR3 loop reads CASAAGDQNTGELFF. CDR3 sequence (DNA): TGTGCCAGCGCGGCAGGGGACCAGAACACCGGGGAGCTGTTTTTT.

This chain connects TRBV30 to TRBJ1-1; D is unresolved. Trimming removed 3 bases from V and 5 bases from J, with 7 bases in between. The V gene's germline CDR1 is GTSNPN and CDR2 SVGIG (reference sequence). This CDR3 spans 11 amino acids. CDR3 in DNA: TGTGCCTGGAGCCCCGGAACTGAAGCTTTCTTT. Protein: CAWSPGTEAFF.

The V call is TRBV7-6, the J call TRBJ2-7, with a tentative D call TRBD1 (6 bases). V lost 4 bases, J lost 2 bases, and 12 bases lay in between. This CDR3 is built from 14 residues. Germline CDR1 is SGHVS and CDR2 is FNYEAQ. In nucleotides, the CDR3 is TGTGCCAGCAGCTCTGGGGGACATGCCTACGAGCAGTACTTC. It codes for CASSSGGHAYEQYF.

This clonotype was observed a few times. The junction departs from the called germline gene at one end, perhaps through a read error. This chain uses TRBV29-1 with TRBJ2-6; no firm D call. The CDR3 sequence is 13 residues long. Per the germline V gene, CDR1 is SQVTM and CDR2 is ANQGSEA. The CDR3 is CSVEGSAANVLTF. The CDR3 DNA is TGCAGCGTTGAAGGGTCTGCGGCCAACGTCCTGACTTTC.

V usage is TRBV19 and J usage is TRBJ2-4, with no clear D. CDR3 length equals 14 residues. Trimming stripped 3 bases from V and 7 bases from J, with 13 bases between. Germline V gene lookup returns CDR1 LNHDA and CDR2 SQIVND (reference sequence). The CDR3 nucleotides are TGTGCCAGTAGTATTGAGGCTAGAAGGAACATTCAGTACTTC. This translates into CASSIEARRNIQYF. Variable domain in full (rest from reference TRBV19 and TRBJ2-4): DGGITQSPKYLFRKEGQNVTLSCEQNLNHDAMYWYRQDPGQGLRLIYYSQIVNDFQKGDIAEGYSVSREKKESFPLTVTSAQKNPTAFYLCASSIEARRNIQYFGAGTRLSVL.

This chain uses TRBV10-3 with TRBJ2-7; TRBD1 or TRBD2 may be the D gene (5 bases each). Germline values: CDR1 ENHRY, CDR2 SYGVKD. Trimming took off 4 bases at V and 3 bases at J, with 22 bases between the two ends. The CDR3 totals 17 residues. The CDR3 nucleotides read TGTGCCATCAGTGGCATCCGGGACCGCGGCCTAAGCTACGAGCAGTACTTC. It yields the protein CAISGIRDRGLSYEQYF.

The table lists this clonotype with a few counts. J is TRBJ2-7 and V is TRBV20-1; D unclear. This CDR3 is built from 16 residues. The germline V and J ends were trimmed by 0 bases and 2 bases, with 17 bases remaining between them. Germline CDR1 DFQATT, CDR2 SNEGSKA (reference sequence). The CDR3 here is CSARDLFGRATYEQYF. The CDR3 DNA follows: TGCAGTGCTAGAGATCTTTTTGGTCGGGCGACCTACGAGCAGTACTTC.

The chain carries TRBV7-2 and TRBJ1-4; D is perhaps TRBD1 (5 bases). V lost 5 bases and J lost 7, with 17 bases in between. This CDR3 comprises 15 residues. The germline V gene has CDR1 SGHTA and CDR2 FQGNSA. CDR3: CASSQGGKSSEKLFF. The CDR3 DNA sequence: TGTGCCAGCAGCCAGGGAGGGAAGTCTAGTGAAAAACTGTTTTTT.

The genes are TRBV29-1 and TRBJ2-7; possibly TRBD1 or TRBD2 for D (5 bases each). CDR1 is SQVTM, CDR2 ANQGSEA, per germline. CDR3 size: 12 residues. The V end was cut by 3 bases, the J end by 4 bases, with 10 bases between. In DNA, the CDR3 is TGCAGCGTTGATTCTGGGGGATACGAGCAGTACTTC. It encodes CSVDSGGYEQYF.